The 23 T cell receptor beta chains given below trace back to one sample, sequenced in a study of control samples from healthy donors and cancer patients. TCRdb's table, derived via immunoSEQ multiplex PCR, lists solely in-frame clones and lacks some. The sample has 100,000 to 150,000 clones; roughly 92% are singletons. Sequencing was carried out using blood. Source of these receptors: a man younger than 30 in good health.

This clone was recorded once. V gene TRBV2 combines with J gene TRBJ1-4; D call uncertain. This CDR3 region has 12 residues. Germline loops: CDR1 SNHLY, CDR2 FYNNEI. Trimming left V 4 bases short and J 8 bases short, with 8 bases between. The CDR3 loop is CASSGGWEKLFF. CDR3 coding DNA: TGTGCCAGCAGTGGGGGATGGGAAAAACTGTTTTTT. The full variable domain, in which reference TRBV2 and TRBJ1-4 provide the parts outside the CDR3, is EPEVTQTPSHQVTQMGQEVILRCVPISNHLYFYWYRQILGQKVEFLVSFYNNEISEKSEIFDDQFSVERPDGSNFTLKIRSTKLEDSAMYFCASSGGWEKLFFGSGTQLSVL.

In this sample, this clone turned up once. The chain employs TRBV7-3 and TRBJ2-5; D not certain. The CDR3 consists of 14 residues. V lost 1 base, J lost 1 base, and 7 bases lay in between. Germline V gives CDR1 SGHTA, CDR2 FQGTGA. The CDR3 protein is CASSLMPGQETQYF. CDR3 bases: TGTGCCAGCAGCTTAATGCCCGGCCAAGAGACCCAGTACTTC.

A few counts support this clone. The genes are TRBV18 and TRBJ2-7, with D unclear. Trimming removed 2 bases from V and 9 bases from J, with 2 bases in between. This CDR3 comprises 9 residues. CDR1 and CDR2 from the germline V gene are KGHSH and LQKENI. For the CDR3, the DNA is TGTGCCAGCTCACCAAGGCAGTACTTC. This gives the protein CASSPRQYF.

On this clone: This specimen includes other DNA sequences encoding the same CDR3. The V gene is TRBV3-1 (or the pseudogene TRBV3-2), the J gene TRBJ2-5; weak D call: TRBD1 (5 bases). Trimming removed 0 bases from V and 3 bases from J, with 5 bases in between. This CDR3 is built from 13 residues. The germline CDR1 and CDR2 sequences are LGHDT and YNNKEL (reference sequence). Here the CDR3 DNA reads TGTGCCAGCAGCCAAGACAGGGAAGAGACCCAGTACTTC. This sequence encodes CASSQDREETQYF.

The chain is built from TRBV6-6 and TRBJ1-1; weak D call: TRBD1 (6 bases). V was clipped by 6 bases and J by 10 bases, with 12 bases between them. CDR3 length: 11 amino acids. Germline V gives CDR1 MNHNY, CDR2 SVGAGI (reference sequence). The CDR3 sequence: CASRPQGRAFF. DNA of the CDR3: TGTGCCAGCAGGCCACAGGGCAGAGCTTTCTTT.

The CDR3 sequence: CASTGTGPYGYTF. The DNA of the CDR3 is TGTGCCAGCACCGGGACAGGACCTTATGGCTACACCTTC. The V call is TRBV6-5, the J call TRBJ1-2, with 8 bases that match TRBD1. Germline trimming cut 7 bases from V and 5 bases from J; bases unmatched to any gene: 6. CDR3 length: 13 residues. Germline loops: CDR1 MNHEY, CDR2 SVGAGI.

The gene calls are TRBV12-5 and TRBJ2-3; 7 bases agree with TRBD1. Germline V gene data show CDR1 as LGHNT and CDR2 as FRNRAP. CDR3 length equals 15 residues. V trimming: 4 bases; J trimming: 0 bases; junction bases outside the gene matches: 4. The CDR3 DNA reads TGTGCTAGTGGTTACAGGGGCGCTAGCACAGATACGCAGTATTTT. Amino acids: CASGYRGASTDTQYF. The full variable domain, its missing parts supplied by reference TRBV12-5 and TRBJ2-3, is DARVTQTPRHKVTEMGQEVTMRCQPILGHNTVFWYRQTMMQGLELLAYFRNRAPLDDSGMPKDRFSAEMPDATLATLKIQPSEPRDSAVYFCASGYRGASTDTQYFGPGTRLTVL.

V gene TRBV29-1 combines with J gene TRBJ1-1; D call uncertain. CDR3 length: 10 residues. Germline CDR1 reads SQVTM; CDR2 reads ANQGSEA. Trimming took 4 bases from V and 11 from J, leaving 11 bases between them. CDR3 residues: CSVVLGRAFF. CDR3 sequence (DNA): TGCAGCGTTGTTCTGGGCCGGGCTTTCTTT.

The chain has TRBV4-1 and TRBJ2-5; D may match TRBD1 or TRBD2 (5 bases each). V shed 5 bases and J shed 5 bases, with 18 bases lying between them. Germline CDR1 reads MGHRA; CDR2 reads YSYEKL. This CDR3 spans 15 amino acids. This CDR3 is CASSEGRSGWETQYF. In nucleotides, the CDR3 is TGCGCCAGCAGCGAGGGACGATCGGGGTGGGAGACCCAGTACTTC.

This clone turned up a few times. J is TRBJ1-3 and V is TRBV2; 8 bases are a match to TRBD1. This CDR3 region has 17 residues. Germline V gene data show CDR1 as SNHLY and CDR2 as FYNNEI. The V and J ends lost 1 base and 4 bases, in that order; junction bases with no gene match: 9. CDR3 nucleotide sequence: TGTGCCAGCAGTGAAGTAGCGGGCAGGGGGCAAGGAAACACCATATATTTT. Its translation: CASSEVAGRGQGNTIYF.

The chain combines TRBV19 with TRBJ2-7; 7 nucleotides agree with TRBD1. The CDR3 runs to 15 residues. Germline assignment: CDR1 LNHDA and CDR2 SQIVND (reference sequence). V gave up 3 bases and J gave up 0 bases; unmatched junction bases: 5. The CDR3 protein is CASSIGTVSSYEQYF. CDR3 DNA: TGTGCCAGTAGTATCGGGACAGTCAGCTCCTACGAGCAGTACTTC.

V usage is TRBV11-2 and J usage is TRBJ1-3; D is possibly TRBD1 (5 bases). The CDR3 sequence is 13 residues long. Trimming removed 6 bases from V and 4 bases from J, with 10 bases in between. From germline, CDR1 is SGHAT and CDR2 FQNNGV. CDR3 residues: CASRLRQGNTIYF. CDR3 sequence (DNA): TGTGCCAGCAGACTAAGACAGGGAAACACCATATATTTT.

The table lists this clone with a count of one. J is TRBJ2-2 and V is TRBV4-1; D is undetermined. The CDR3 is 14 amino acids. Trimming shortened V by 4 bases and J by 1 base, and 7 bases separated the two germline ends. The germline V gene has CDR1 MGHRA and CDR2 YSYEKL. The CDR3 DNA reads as TGCGCCAGCAGCCTGAGACAGAACACCGGGGAGCTGTTTTTT. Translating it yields CASSLRQNTGELFF.

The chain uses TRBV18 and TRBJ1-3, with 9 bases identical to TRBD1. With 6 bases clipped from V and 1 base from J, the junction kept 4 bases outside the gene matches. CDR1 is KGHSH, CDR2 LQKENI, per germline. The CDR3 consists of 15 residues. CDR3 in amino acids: CASSGTGRSGNTIYF. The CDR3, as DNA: TGTGCCAGCTCCGGGACAGGGAGGTCTGGAAACACCATATATTTT.

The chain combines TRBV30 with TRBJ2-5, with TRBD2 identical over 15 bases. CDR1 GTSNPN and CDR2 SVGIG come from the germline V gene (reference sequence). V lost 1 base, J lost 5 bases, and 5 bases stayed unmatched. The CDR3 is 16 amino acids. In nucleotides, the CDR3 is TGTGCCTGGAGTGGGACTAGCGGGGGGGCCTGGGAGACCCAGTACTTC. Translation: CAWSGTSGGAWETQYF.

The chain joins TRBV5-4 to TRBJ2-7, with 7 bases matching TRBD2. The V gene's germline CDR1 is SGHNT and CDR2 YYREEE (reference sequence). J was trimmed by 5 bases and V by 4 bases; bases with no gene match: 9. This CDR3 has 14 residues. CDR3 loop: CASSPPGEGNEQYF. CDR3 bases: TGTGCCAGCAGCCCCCCCGGGGAGGGGAACGAGCAGTACTTC.

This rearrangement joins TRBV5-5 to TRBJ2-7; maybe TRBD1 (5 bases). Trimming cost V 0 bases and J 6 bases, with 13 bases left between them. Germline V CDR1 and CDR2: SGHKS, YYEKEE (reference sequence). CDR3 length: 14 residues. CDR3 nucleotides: TGTGCCAGCAGCTTGGTACAGGAACTCGGCGAGCAGTACTTC. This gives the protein CASSLVQELGEQYF.

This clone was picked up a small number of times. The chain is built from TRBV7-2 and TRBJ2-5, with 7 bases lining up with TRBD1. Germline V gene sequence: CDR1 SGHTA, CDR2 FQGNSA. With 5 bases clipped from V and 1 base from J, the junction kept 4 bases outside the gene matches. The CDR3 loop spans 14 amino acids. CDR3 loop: CASSANRGQETQYF. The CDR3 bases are TGTGCCAGCAGCGCCAACAGGGGCCAAGAGACCCAGTACTTC. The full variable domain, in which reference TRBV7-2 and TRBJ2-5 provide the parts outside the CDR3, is GAGVSQSPSNKVTEKGKDVELRCDPISGHTALYWYRQSLGQGLEFLIYFQGNSAPDKSGLPSDRFSAERTGGSVSTLTIQRTQQEDSAVYLCASSANRGQETQYFGPGTRLLVL.

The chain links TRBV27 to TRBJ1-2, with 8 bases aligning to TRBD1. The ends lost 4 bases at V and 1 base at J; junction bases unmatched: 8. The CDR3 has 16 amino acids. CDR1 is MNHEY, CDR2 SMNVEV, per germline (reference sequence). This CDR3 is CASSSDRGWGNYGYTF. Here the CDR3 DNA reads TGTGCCAGCAGTTCAGACAGGGGCTGGGGTAACTATGGCTACACCTTC.

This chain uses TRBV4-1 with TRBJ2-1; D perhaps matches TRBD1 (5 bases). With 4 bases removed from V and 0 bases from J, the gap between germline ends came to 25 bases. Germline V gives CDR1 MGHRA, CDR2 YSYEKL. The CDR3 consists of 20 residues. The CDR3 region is CASSRSFFRLGAGSYNEQFF. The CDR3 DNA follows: TGCGCCAGCAGCCGATCTTTCTTCCGCCTTGGGGCAGGCTCCTACAATGAGCAGTTCTTC.

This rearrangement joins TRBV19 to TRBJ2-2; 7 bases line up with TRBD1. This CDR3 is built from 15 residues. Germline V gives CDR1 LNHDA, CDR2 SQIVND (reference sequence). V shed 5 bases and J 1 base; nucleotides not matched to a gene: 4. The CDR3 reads CASSPRQGNTGELFF. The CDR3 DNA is TGTGCCAGTAGTCCTCGACAGGGGAACACCGGGGAGCTGTTTTTT.

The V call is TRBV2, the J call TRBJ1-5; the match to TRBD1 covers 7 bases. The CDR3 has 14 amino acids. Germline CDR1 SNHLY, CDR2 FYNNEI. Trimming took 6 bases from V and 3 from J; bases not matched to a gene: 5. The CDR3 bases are TGTGCCAGCAGAGGACAGGCCCTCAATCAGCCCCAGCATTTT. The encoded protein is CASRGQALNQPQHF. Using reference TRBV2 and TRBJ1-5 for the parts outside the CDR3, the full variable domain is EPEVTQTPSHQVTQMGQEVILRCVPISNHLYFYWYRQILGQKVEFLVSFYNNEISEKSEIFDDQFSVERPDGSNFTLKIRSTKLEDSAMYFCASRGQALNQPQHFGDGTRLSIL.

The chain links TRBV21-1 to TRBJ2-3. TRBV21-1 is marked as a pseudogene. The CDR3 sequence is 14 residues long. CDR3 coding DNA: TGTGCCAGCAGCAAAGTAGGGAGCACAGATACGCAGTATTTT. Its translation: CASSKVGSTDTQYF.